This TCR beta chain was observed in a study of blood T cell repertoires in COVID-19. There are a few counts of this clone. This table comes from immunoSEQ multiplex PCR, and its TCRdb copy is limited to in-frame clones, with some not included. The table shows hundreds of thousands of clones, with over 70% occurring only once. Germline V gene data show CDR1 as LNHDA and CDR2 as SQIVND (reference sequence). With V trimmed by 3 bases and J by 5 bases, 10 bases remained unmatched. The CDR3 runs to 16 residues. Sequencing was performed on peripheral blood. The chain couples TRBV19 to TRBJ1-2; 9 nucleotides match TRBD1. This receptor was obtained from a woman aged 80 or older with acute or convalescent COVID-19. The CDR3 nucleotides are TGTGCCAGTAGTATTGACGACAGGGGGTCATATTATGGCTACACCTTC. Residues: CASSIDDRGSYYGYTF.